This entry is about one T cell receptor beta chain. It has no known antigen specificity. Base qualities are missing; no much larger clone stands one base away. The germline V gene specifies SQVTM as CDR1 and ANQGSEA as CDR2. V lost 4 bases and J lost 4 bases, and the count of bases not matched to a germline gene is 13. Taken from cysteine to phenylalanine, the CDR3 has 16 residues. The sequence is cut down to CDR3 DNA, 48 bases in frame from base 1. The donors were included in the validation cohort of some 120 subjects, a group kept apart from the roughly 670-subject first cohort. The sample comes from a study of cytomegalovirus exposure and HLA in healthy donors listed by TCRdb under 2017. A note on the overall study: According to a later analysis, one platform produced both the roughly 120 validation repertoires and the 670 or so repertoires of the first cohort. The study was designed to test whether signatures of past pathogen exposure could be identified by cataloging public T cell receptors. Besides the first cohort of roughly 700 subjects, a separate validation cohort made up of roughly 120 different subjects was used. To predict cytomegalovirus infection status, the study brought together high-throughput TCR immunosequencing, statistical association of individual TCRs with disease status, and machine learning.

The investigation overall reported the following: Across donors, most TCR sequences were observed very rarely, whereas some public TCRs were present in many individuals. The study gave a list of around 170 TCR beta chains associated with cytomegalovirus. A later analysis found that TCRs clustered in the first cohort also tended to co-occur in the 120 validation repertoires, with 94% of cluster scores above 0. All 120 repertoires were used to score co-occurrence in the validation cohort in a later analysis, because that analysis had no HLA typing for the cohort. The authors suggested that the approach could potentially be generalized to other disease states and immunological phenotypes. In vitro tests confirmed that a few of the cytomegalovirus-associated TCR beta chains recognize cytomegalovirus antigens. Cytomegalovirus status was reported to be diagnosed by the classifier with high specificity and sensitivity in both the original and validation cohorts.

Library generation was performed with the immunoSEQ multiplex PCR assay. On the authors' methods: A statistical classification framework was developed to diagnose cytomegalovirus status using the catalog of TCR beta chain sequences. TCRdb's version of the immuneACCESS table is confined to in-frame rearrangements and falls short of the full clone set. An unresolved V gene accounts for under half of the shortfall where checked; the remainder is of unknown origin. The D gene and trimming were derived from the DNA, and the V and J assignments and clone size from that table. The sample records 70,000 to 85,000 clones, 94% of which are singletons. The ten largest clones add up to roughly 2% of the sample.

This TCR derives from a woman aged 18-29 years in good health and CMV-seropositive. The material sequenced was PBMCs. The chain joins TRBV29-1 to TRBJ2-3; 8 bases in between match TRBD2. The CDR3 protein: CSVAYLAGTYADTQYF. The DNA sequence is as follows: TGCAGCGTTGCCTACTTAGCGGGAACATACGCAGATACGCAGTATTTT.